A selection of T cell receptor beta chains follows, all from one sample in a study of OX40 agonist ivuxolimab in advanced cancers. Generated by immunoSEQ multiplex PCR, the TCRdb table keeps only in-frame clones and is missing some. Found here are about 18,000 clones, just over 70% of them singletons; the top ten hold around 15%. The specimen was CD4+ or CD8+ T cells sorted from blood, collected in a trial of the OX40 agonist ivuxolimab. The receptors stem from an adult with an advanced solid tumor such as melanoma, head and neck, liver or kidney cancer. The CDR3 runs from the conserved cysteine through the conserved F or W. Fields, in order: J gene, clone size, V gene, D gene, CDR3 protein, CDR3 DNA. A D gene is named only where the DNA matches it firmly. Size tells how often a clone was seen (once, few, many) or the class of an expanded clone, and some rows leave it out.

TRBJ2-1	medium-sized	TRBV19	NA	CASSISVNNEQFF	TGTGCCAGTAGTATATCGGTGAACAATGAGCAGTTCTTC
TRBJ2-5	few	TRBV19	NA	CASSMRQGGFQTQYF	TGTGCCAGTAGTATGAGACAGGGAGGTTTTCAGACCCAGTACTTC
TRBJ2-3	NA	TRBV27	NA	CASSPARSGRTDTQYF	TGTGCCAGCAGTCCCGCGAGGAGCGGCCGCACAGATACGCAGTATTTT
TRBJ2-7	NA	TRBV5-1	TRBD1	CASRKTGTETYYEQYF	TGCGCCAGCAGAAAGACCGGGACAGAGACCTACTACGAGCAGTACTTC
TRBJ2-3	NA	TRBV6-6	TRBD2	CASTSGGYSDTQYF	TGTGCCAGCACCTCCGGGGGGTATTCAGATACGCAGTATTTT
TRBJ2-3	NA	TRBV6-6	NA	CASSYSAEYTDTQYF	TGTGCCAGCAGTTACTCGGCGGAATACACAGATACGCAGTATTTT
TRBJ1-1	NA	TRBV27	NA	CASSSPGRATEAFF	TGTGCCAGCAGTTCCCCAGGGCGTGCCACTGAAGCTTTCTTT
TRBJ2-1	once	TRBV28	TRBD2	CASSRTSGRAVSYNEQFF	TGTGCCAGCAGTCGGACTAGCGGGAGGGCCGTCTCCTACAATGAGCAGTTCTTC
TRBJ2-2	once	TRBV6-1	NA	CASSSRDGSGELFF	TGTGCCAGCAGTAGTCGGGACGGGTCAGGGGAGCTGTTTTTT
TRBJ1-2	NA	TRBV28	TRBD1	CASSLSYGTGEKIDGYTF	TGTGCCAGCAGTTTATCTTACGGGACAGGGGAAAAGATTGATGGCTACACCTTC
TRBJ1-2	medium-sized	TRBV19	NA	CASSIPYGYTF	TGTGCCAGTAGTATACCCTATGGCTACACCTTC
TRBJ1-2	NA	TRBV23-1	NA	CASSQWPTTGKNGYGYTF	TGCGCCAGCAGTCAATGGCCCACCACAGGGAAAAACGGCTATGGCTACACCTTC
TRBJ1-5	NA	TRBV7-9	NA	CASSLDWGGIYSNQPQHF	TGTGCCAGCAGCTTAGATTGGGGTGGGATCTATAGCAATCAGCCCCAGCATTTT
TRBJ2-3	NA	TRBV29-1	NA	CSELTGESTDTQYF	TGCAGCGAGTTAACGGGAGAAAGCACAGATACGCAGTATTTT
TRBJ1-2	NA	TRBV28	TRBD1	CASRTGAYGYTF	TGTGCCAGCAGGACAGGGGCCTATGGCTACACCTTC
TRBJ2-1	NA	TRBV7-9	NA	CASSLGLLEQFF	TGTGCCAGCAGCTTAGGTCTTCTTGAGCAGTTCTTC
TRBJ2-1	NA	TRBV7-2	TRBD2	CASSLQAGGRFF	TGTGCCAGCAGCTTACAGGCGGGAGGGCGGTTCTTC
TRBJ2-1	NA	TRBV19	TRBD1	CASSGTGTQDEQFF	TGTGCCAGTAGCGGGACAGGGACACAGGATGAGCAGTTCTTC
TRBJ2-1	NA	TRBV5-1	TRBD2	CASSRTSVYNEQFF	TGCGCCAGCTCGCGGACTAGCGTCTACAATGAGCAGTTCTTC
TRBJ1-2	once	TRBV15	TRBD1	CATSSASGDRGHGYTF	TGTGCCACCAGCAGTGCCTCTGGGGACAGGGGGCATGGCTACACCTTC
TRBJ2-1	NA	TRBV4-3	TRBD2	CASSSTGLAGVTDEQFF	TGCGCCAGCAGTTCTACGGGACTAGCGGGAGTTACCGATGAGCAGTTCTTC
TRBJ2-1	NA	TRBV5-1	TRBD2	CASSGLAGVQNEQFF	TGCGCCAGCTCGGGACTAGCGGGAGTTCAAAATGAGCAGTTCTTC
TRBJ1-2	NA	TRBV6-6	NA	CASSVQGGKDGYTF	TGTGCCAGCAGTGTACAGGGAGGGAAAGATGGCTACACCTTC
TRBJ2-3	NA	TRBV12-5	TRBD2	CASGLAYTGTSGMPDTQYF	TGTGCTAGTGGTCTTGCCTATACCGGGACTAGCGGGATGCCAGATACGCAGTATTTT
TRBJ1-4	NA	TRBV28	NA	CASSLSREHEKLFF	TGTGCCAGCAGCCTTTCAAGGGAACATGAAAAACTGTTTTTT
TRBJ2-5	NA	TRBV2	NA	CASSEGGAKTQYF	TGTGCCAGCAGTGAGGGGGGGGCAAAGACCCAGTACTTC
TRBJ2-1	few	TRBV9	TRBD2	CASSVGTSNEQFF	TGTGCCAGCAGCGTAGGGACTAGTAATGAGCAGTTCTTC
TRBJ1-2	NA	TRBV2	NA	CASSVTSWDEKGYTF	TGTGCCAGCAGTGTCACGAGCTGGGATGAGAAAGGCTACACCTTC